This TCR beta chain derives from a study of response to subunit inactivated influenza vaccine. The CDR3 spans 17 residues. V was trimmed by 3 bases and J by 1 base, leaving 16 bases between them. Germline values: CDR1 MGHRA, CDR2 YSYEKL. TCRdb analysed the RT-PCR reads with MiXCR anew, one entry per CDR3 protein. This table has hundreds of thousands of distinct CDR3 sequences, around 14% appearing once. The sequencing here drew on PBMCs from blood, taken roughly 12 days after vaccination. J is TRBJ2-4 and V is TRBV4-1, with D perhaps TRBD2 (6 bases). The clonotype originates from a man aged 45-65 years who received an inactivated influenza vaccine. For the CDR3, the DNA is TGCGCCAGCAGCCAGGCCGTGACGCGGGGTGCCAAAAACATTCAGTACTTC. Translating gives CASSQAVTRGAKNIQYF.